This TCR beta chain was captured by sequencing in a study of Graves' ophthalmopathy and Graves' hyperthyroidism. Moderate-to-severe activity, CAS at least 3, NOSPECS at least 4 and duration under 3 months characterized donors with ophthalmopathy. The CDR3 has 13 amino acids. Losses at the gene ends were 5 bases for V and 6 bases for J; bases not matched to a gene: 5. Per germline, CDR1 ENHRY and CDR2 SYGVKD. Researchers took RNA transcripts and amplified TCR beta CDR3 regions from them. A first-round RT-PCR used HTBI primers, followed by a second-round multiplex PCR. Using its own MiXCR run on the multiplex PCR reads, TCRdb lists one record per CDR3 protein. The sample lists approximately 330,000 distinct CDR3 sequences, 15% to 20% occurring once.

Sample: peripheral blood. The chain recombines TRBV10-3 with TRBJ1-2; 8 bases line up with TRBD1. The TCR comes from an adult man with Graves' ophthalmopathy. The CDR3 sequence is CAISSDRDNGYTF. Written as DNA, the CDR3 is TGTGCCATCAGTTCGGACAGGGACAATGGCTACACCTTC.